These 7 T cell receptor beta chains were all obtained from the same sample, sequenced in a study of T-cell reconstitution after alpha-beta-depleted transplantation in children. Construction of the TCRbeta library involved unique molecular identifiers. TCRdb fed the PCR reads into MiXCR, producing one record per CDR3 protein. The sample has around 480,000 distinct CDR3 sequences, 30% to 35% seen once. The sequences come from PBMCs from the stem cell graft donor, collected from the stem cell graft. The receptors were sampled from a human donor who donated a stem cell graft to a child with aplastic anemia.

This clonotype was seen more than once but under ten times. The V call is TRBV5-5, the J call TRBJ2-6, with D possibly being TRBD1 (6 bases). Germline lookup yields CDR1 SGHKS and CDR2 YYEKEE (reference sequence). V shed 0 bases and J shed 0 bases, with 13 bases lying between them. CDR3 length: 18 amino acids. The CDR3 protein is CASSLAGTYRSGANVLTF. As DNA, the CDR3 is TGTGCCAGCAGCTTGGCCGGGACATACCGCTCTGGGGCCAACGTCCTGACTTTC. Variable domain in full (rest from reference TRBV5-5 and TRBJ2-6): DAGVTQSPTHLIKTRGQQVTLRCSPISGHKSVSWYQQVLGQGPQFIFQYYEKEERGRGNFPDRFSARQFPNYSSELNVNALLLGDSALYLCASSLAGTYRSGANVLTFGAGSRLTVL.

This clonotype was picked up a small number of times. V and J are TRBV27 and TRBJ1-5; D is ambiguous. From germline, CDR1 is MNHEY and CDR2 SMNVEV (reference sequence). V gave up 6 bases and J gave up 2 bases, with 11 bases separating them. The CDR3 totals 14 residues. The CDR3 DNA reads TGTGCCAGCAGCGGCCAGTTAGGCAATCAGCCCCAGCATTTT. Translated, it gives CASSGQLGNQPQHF.

This clonotype was picked up a small number of times. The chain couples TRBV7-6 to TRBJ2-1; 11 bases are a match to TRBD2. The CDR3 has 16 amino acids. The V gene's germline CDR1 is SGHVS and CDR2 FNYEAQ. Losses at the gene ends were 4 bases for V and 6 bases for J; bases not matched to a gene: 8. The CDR3 DNA is TGTGCCAGCAGCTCGATACTAGCGGGAGCCGGCAATGAGCAGTTCTTC. Translation: CASSSILAGAGNEQFF.

V usage is TRBV6-6 and J usage is TRBJ2-7; no firm D call. This CDR3 has 12 amino acids. The V end lost 5 bases, the J end lost 4 bases, and 9 bases lay between the germline ends. Per germline, CDR1 MNHNY and CDR2 SVGAGI (reference sequence). The DNA for the CDR3 is TGTGCCAGCAGTACCGACGGTTACGAGCAGTACTTC. This gives the protein CASSTDGYEQYF.

This clonotype was observed a handful of times. The rearrangement links TRBV13 to TRBJ2-7; 9 nucleotides line up with TRBD1. J was trimmed by 5 bases and V by 4 bases; bases with no gene match: 6. CDR3 size: 14 residues. From germline, CDR1 is PRHDT and CDR2 FYEKMQ (reference sequence). The CDR3 region is CASSSWDRVHEQYV. DNA for the CDR3: TGTGCCAGCAGCTCCTGGGACAGGGTCCACGAGCAGTACGTC.

This rearrangement joins TRBV5-1 to TRBJ2-1; D not certain. This CDR3 comprises 12 residues. V was trimmed by 4 bases and J by 8 bases, leaving 10 bases between them. CDR1 is SGHRS, CDR2 YFSETQ, per germline. The CDR3 DNA follows: TGCGCCAGCAGCCTCAATTGGTATGAGCAGTTCTTC. Residues: CASSLNWYEQFF.

Remarks on this clonotype: A much larger clone lies a single base off, so this may be a read error. V usage is TRBV5-4 and J usage is TRBJ1-4; 10 bases are shared with TRBD1. This CDR3 spans 15 amino acids. The ends lost 4 bases at V and 4 bases at J; junction bases unmatched: 4. Germline values: CDR1 SGHNT, CDR2 YYREEE (reference sequence). The CDR3 coding sequence is TGTGCCAGCAGCCCCCGGACAGGGGGTAATGAAAAACTGTTTTTT. Encoded protein: CASSPRTGGNEKLFF.